The next 15 T cell receptor beta chains were all read from a single sample in a study of shared clonotypes between healthy human individuals. Only in-frame clones appear in the TCRdb table, and some are missing; sequencing was by immunoSEQ multiplex PCR. This sample yields under 1,100,000 clones, of which about 76% are seen a single time; about 1.5% belongs to the top ten. Sequencing input: memory CD4+ T cells sorted from blood. Indicated subset: CD45RA-negative fraction. These receptors originate from a man aged 18 to 35 in good health.

This chain links TRBV5-1 with TRBJ1-1; a weak D match, TRBD1 (6 bases). V lost 2 bases to trimming and J lost 1 base, with 12 bases between them. The length of the CDR3 is 15 residues. Germline loops: CDR1 SGHRS, CDR2 YFSETQ. Written as DNA, the CDR3 is TGCGCCAGCAGCTTCCGCACGGACAGGAACACTGAAGCTTTCTTT. This gives the protein CASSFRTDRNTEAFF.

This clone was counted between two and nine times. The chain recombines TRBV2 with TRBJ2-1, with 10 bases that match TRBD2. This CDR3 comprises 13 residues. CDR1 is SNHLY and CDR2 is FYNNEI in the germline V gene. Trimming removed 6 bases from V and 15 bases from J; junction bases left unmatched: 11. The CDR3 region is CASRLGLALSLFF. CDR3 DNA sequence: TGTGCCAGCAGATTGGGACTAGCGCTGAGTCTGTTCTTC.

The V and J genes are TRBV7-9 and TRBJ2-1, with D unresolved. Germline CDR1 reads SEHNR; CDR2 reads FQNEAQ (reference sequence). V was pared by 3 bases and J by 6 bases, with 15 bases between. CDR3 length: 15 residues. Here the CDR3 DNA reads TGTGCCAGCAGCTTGGCCACACTTCGTCGCAATGAGCAGTTCTTC. This sequence encodes CASSLATLRRNEQFF. Filled out from reference TRBV7-9 and TRBJ2-1, the complete variable domain reads DTGVSQNPRHKITKRGQNVTFRCDPISEHNRLYWYRQTLGQGPEFLTYFQNEAQLEKSRLLSDRFSAERPKGSFSTLEIQRTEQGDSAMYLCASSLATLRRNEQFFGPGTRLTVL.

This clone turned up a few times. CDR3 amino acids: CASSPRTSLNTGELFF. In DNA, the CDR3 is TGTGCCAGCAGCCCACGGACTAGCCTGAACACCGGGGAGCTGTTTTTT. This chain connects TRBV7-2 to TRBJ2-2; 8 nucleotides agree with TRBD2. The germline V gene has CDR1 SGHTA and CDR2 FQGNSA. The CDR3 totals 16 residues. V shed 5 bases, J shed 1 base, and the junction held 6 bases outside the gene matches.

The gene calls are TRBV5-1 and TRBJ1-3; no clear D. This CDR3 spans 15 amino acids. V was pared by 5 bases and J by 4 bases, with 16 bases between. Looked up from germline, CDR1 is SGHRS and CDR2 is YFSETQ. CDR3 protein: CASSYTPDLGNTIYF. The CDR3 coding sequence is TGCGCCAGCAGTTATACCCCCGATCTGGGAAACACCATATATTTT.

This clone was seen a few times. V is TRBV4-1 and J is TRBJ2-5; weak D call: TRBD1 (5 bases). V gave up 0 bases and J gave up 6 bases, with 14 bases separating them. The CDR3 loop spans 15 amino acids. The germline V gene has CDR1 MGHRA and CDR2 YSYEKL. DNA of the CDR3: TGCGCCAGCAGCCAAGAAGGGGCAGGTGGACAGACCCAGTACTTC. As protein: CASSQEGAGGQTQYF.

The V call is TRBV7-9, the J call TRBJ2-7; D may be TRBD1 or TRBD2 (5 bases each). This CDR3 is built from 13 residues. CDR1 is SEHNR, CDR2 FQNEAQ, per germline (reference sequence). Trimming took 2 bases from V and 6 from J, leaving 11 bases between them. CDR3 nucleotides: TGTGCCAGCAGCTTACGGGACGTCGGCGAGCAGTACTTC. Protein product: CASSLRDVGEQYF. Drawing the rest from reference TRBV7-9 and TRBJ2-7, the complete variable domain is DTGVSQNPRHKITKRGQNVTFRCDPISEHNRLYWYRQTLGQGPEFLTYFQNEAQLEKSRLLSDRFSAERPKGSFSTLEIQRTEQGDSAMYLCASSLRDVGEQYFGPGTRLTVT.

In DNA, the CDR3 is TGCGCGGTTGAGGTCTCTGGAAACACCATATATTTT. This codes for CAVEVSGNTIYF. The chain employs TRBV10-1 and TRBJ1-3; D gene uncertain. Germline loops: CDR1 WNHNN, CDR2 SYGVQD (reference sequence). The CDR3 is 12 amino acids.

The gene calls are TRBV27 and TRBJ2-2, with D possibly being TRBD1 (5 bases). The CDR3 length is 13 residues. Germline CDR1 is MNHEY and CDR2 is SMNVEV (reference sequence). With 5 bases removed from V and 7 bases from J, the gap between germline ends came to 11 bases. CDR3 protein: CASSVTGYGELFF. DNA for the CDR3: TGTGCCAGCAGTGTCACAGGTTACGGGGAGCTGTTTTTT.

The chain carries TRBV6-1 and TRBJ2-1; D is possibly TRBD2 (6 bases). The CDR3 has 15 residues. Germline CDR1 reads MNHNS; CDR2 reads SASEGT. V shed 6 bases and J shed 2 bases, with 14 bases lying between them. The CDR3 DNA is TGTGCCAGCAGGGAGTGGGGGGAGGCCTACAATGAGCAGTTCTTC. Its translation: CASREWGEAYNEQFF.

As DNA, the CDR3 is TGTGCCAGCAGGACCGGGGGCGCAGGGACCGGGGAGCTGTTTTTT. It codes for CASRTGGAGTGELFF. The chain joins TRBV6-1 to TRBJ2-2; D might be TRBD1 or TRBD2, each matching 6 bases. This CDR3 has 15 residues. The ends were cut back, 6 bases at V and 5 bases at J, with 16 bases in the middle. The germline V gene encodes CDR1 MNHNS and CDR2 SASEGT.

The chain employs TRBV7-2 and TRBJ2-7, with TRBD1 as a possible D gene (6 bases). The CDR3 runs 14 residues. From germline, CDR1 is SGHTA and CDR2 FQGNSA. Between the trimmed V and J ends, which lost 6 bases and 5 bases, there was a span of 17 bases. In nucleotides, the CDR3 is TGTGCCAGCAGTCCAGGGGCCCGGCACCACGAGCAGTACTTC. This encodes CASSPGARHHEQYF.

The J gene is TRBJ2-4, the V gene TRBV10-3, with a weak D call TRBD1 (6 bases). V was clipped by 0 bases and J by 7 bases, with 13 bases between them. The CDR3 runs to 15 residues. The germline V gene has CDR1 ENHRY and CDR2 SYGVKD. CDR3 in DNA: TGTGCCATCAGTGAGTCGTCAGGGGAGAGGAACATTCAGTACTTC. Protein: CAISESSGERNIQYF.

V gene TRBV6-5 combines with J gene TRBJ2-4; D is perhaps TRBD1 (5 bases). Germline CDR1 reads MNHEY; CDR2 reads SVGAGI. The V and J ends lost 8 bases and 0 bases respectively, with 11 bases between them. CDR3 size: 14 residues. CDR3 DNA sequence: TGTGCCAGCGAACAGGATCTAGCCAAAAACATTCAGTACTTC. Protein sequence: CASEQDLAKNIQYF.

The chain combines TRBV15 with TRBJ1-2; D call uncertain. Trimming left V 8 bases short and J 1 base short, with 11 bases between. The CDR3 spans 13 residues. Looked up from germline, CDR1 is LNHNV and CDR2 is YYDKDF (reference sequence). The CDR3 loop is CATGEPLNYGYTF. CDR3 in DNA: TGTGCCACCGGGGAACCGCTTAACTATGGCTACACCTTC.